The entry below gives a single TCR beta chain sequence along with its context. Its recognized antigen is unknown. Base qualities are not provided; no much larger clone lies one nucleotide away. These data come from a study of CD8 T cells in Susac syndrome (dated by TCRdb to between 2018 and 2021). In the study overall: Of the Susac syndrome patients who were sequenced, roughly 8 were in clinical remission while roughly 6 had clinically active disease. At the time of blood withdrawal, Susac syndrome patients were either therapy-naive, taking corticosteroids (with some also receiving IVIg), or on IVIg alone. The study used repertoire sequencing to test whether antigen drove CD8+ T cell activation and differentiation in Susac syndrome.

From V the trimming removes 3 bases and from J it removes 5 bases, while the gene matches leave 7 bases of the junction unaccounted for. The CDR3 runs 16 residues from the cysteine to the phenylalanine. The retained sequence is limited to the CDR3, 48 bases, with the frame set at the first base. Reading the germline V gene (reference sequence) gives CDR1 DFQATT and CDR2 SNEGSKA. RNA was extracted using the RNeasy kit, and about 0.45 to 1 microgram was reverse transcribed with random hexamers. TCR beta CDR3 regions were amplified with the immunoSEQ multiplex PCR assay covering 54 Vbeta and 13 Jbeta segments. PCR amplification bias was corrected using a synthetic template baseline for primer optimization and computational correction. Per the source publication's procedure: Only productive sequences were kept, with reads annotated to V, D and J genes according to IMGT and analyzed in immunoSEQ Analyzer. Clonality was computed as one minus Shannon entropy normalized by log2 of the number of productive unique sequences. Public and private clones were assessed among the 100 most prevalent clones of each patient and control. Clones were defined as Susac-specific when absent from the healthy and MS cohorts, from over 950 published viral clones and from other ImmuneACCESS disease sequences. Starting from the raw public reads, TCRdb applied fastp trimming at Q25, assembled clones with MiXCR and retained in-frame beta chains. For every CDR3 protein sequence, its rows merge into one entry that carries the most common genes and DNA. The V and J calls shown here were made by TCRdb, not taken from the authors' results. Present in this sample are 140,000 or so distinct CDR3 sequences, almost 96% of which were seen just once. Together, the top ten hold approximately 0.08% of the sample.

Study-level results and caveats: The TCR sequencing and HLA analysis was acknowledged to have included a relatively small number of individuals. In the CD4+ T cell repertoire of Susac syndrome patients, clonal expansion was not detected.

Peripheral blood CD8+ and CD4+ T cells from healthy donors, Susac syndrome patients and multiple sclerosis patients were profiled by high-throughput TCR beta sequencing. Recently defined diagnostic criteria for definite or probable disease were met by the Susac syndrome patients. Bulk CD8+ and CD4+ T cells were purified by magnetic negative isolation, whereas CD8+ TEMRA cells were enriched by FACS. Blood was collected in EDTA tubes and processed within 24 hours, with PBMCs isolated through density gradient centrifugation. PBMCs intended for TCR sequencing were cryopreserved in liquid nitrogen and thawed later in a water bath at 37 degrees C. Purity of sorted or isolated CD4+, CD8+ and CD8+ TEMRA cells was at least 90%.

The source material was CD4+ T cells from PBMCs. This receptor was taken from a human donor with Susac syndrome. The rearrangement joined TRBV20-1 to TRBJ2-3, with 14 bases aligning to TRBD2. The CDR3 here reads CSASPGLAGEEDTQYF. Here is the DNA: TGCAGTGCTAGTCCGGGACTAGCGGGGGAGGAAGATACGCAGTATTTT.